This record covers a single TCR beta chain. The CDR3 contains 17 residues. The V gene's germline CDR1 is SGHNT and CDR2 YYREEE (reference sequence). The V and J ends lost 3 bases and 7 bases, in that order; junction bases with no gene match: 11. Stated time point: sample taken at primary tumor resection. Whole RNA was taken from tumor, nontumor lung or frozen PBMC; it was then sequenced unsorted. This sample is drawn from a study of spatial heterogeneity in lung cancer. A unique molecular identifier was attached to every TCR cDNA molecule. TCRdb fed the 5' RACE reads into MiXCR, producing one record per CDR3 protein. The sample shows under 75,000 distinct CDR3 sequences, approximately 12% of them seen only once.

The material was PBMCs, obtained at surgery. The chain carries TRBV5-4 and TRBJ2-2, with 11 positions matching TRBD2. The clonotype comes from a male donor with early-stage non-small cell lung cancer. CDR3 bases: TGTGCCAGCAGCTCCTTAGCGGGAGGGCCGAGCGGCGGGGAGCTGTTTTTT. It yields the protein CASSSLAGGPSGGELFF.